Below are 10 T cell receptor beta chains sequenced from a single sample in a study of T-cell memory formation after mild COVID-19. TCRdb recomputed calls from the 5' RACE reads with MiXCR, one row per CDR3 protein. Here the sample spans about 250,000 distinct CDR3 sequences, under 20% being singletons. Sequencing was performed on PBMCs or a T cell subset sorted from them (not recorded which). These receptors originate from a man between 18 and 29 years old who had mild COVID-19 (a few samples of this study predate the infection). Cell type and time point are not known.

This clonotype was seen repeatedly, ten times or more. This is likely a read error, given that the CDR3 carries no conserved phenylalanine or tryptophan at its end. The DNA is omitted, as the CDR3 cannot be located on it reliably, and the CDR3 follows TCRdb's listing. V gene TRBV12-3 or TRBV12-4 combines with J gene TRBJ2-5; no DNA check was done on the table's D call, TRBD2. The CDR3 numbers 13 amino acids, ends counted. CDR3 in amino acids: CASSPDIAGGRDC.

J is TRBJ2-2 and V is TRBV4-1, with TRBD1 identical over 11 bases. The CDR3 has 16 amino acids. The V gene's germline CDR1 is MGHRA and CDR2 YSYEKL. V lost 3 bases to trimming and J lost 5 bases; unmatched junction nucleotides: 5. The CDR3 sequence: CASSQRGTGGTGELFF. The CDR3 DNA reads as TGCGCCAGCAGCCAGAGGGGGACAGGGGGTACCGGGGAGCTGTTTTTT.

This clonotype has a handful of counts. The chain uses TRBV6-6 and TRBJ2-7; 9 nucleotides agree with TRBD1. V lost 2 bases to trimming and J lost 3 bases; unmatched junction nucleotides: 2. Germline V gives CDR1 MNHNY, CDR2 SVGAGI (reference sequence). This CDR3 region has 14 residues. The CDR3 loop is CASSYDRGFYEQYF. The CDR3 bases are TGTGCCAGCAGTTACGACAGGGGGTTCTACGAGCAGTACTTC.

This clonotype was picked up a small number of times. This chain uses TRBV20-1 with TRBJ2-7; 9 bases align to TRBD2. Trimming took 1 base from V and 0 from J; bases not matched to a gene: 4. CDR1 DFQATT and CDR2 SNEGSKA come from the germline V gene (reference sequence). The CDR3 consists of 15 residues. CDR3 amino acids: CSARGLAGSSYEQYF. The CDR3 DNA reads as TGCAGTGCTAGAGGCCTAGCGGGGAGCTCCTACGAGCAGTACTTC.

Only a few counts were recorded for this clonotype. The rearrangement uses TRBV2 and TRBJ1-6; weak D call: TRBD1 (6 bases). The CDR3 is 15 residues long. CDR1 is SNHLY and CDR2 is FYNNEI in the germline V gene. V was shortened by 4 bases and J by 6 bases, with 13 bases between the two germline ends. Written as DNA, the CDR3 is TGTGCCAGCAGTGTAGTGGGGGGGCCTAATTCACCCCTCCACTTT. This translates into CASSVVGGPNSPLHF.

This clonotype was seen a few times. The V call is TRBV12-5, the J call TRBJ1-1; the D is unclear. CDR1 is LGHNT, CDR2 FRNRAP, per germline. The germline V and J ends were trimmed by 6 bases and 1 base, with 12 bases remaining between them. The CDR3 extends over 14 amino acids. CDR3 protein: CASGRDPENTEAFF. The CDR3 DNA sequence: TGTGCTAGTGGCCGGGATCCGGAGAACACTGAAGCTTTCTTT.

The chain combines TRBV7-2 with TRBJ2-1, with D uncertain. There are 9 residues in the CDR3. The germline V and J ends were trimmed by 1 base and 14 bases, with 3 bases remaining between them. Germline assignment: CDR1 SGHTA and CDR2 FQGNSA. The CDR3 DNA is TGTGCCAGCAGCTTAGATGAGTTCTTC. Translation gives CASSLDEFF. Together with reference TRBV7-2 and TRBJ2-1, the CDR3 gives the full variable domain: GAGVSQSPSNKVTEKGKDVELRCDPISGHTALYWYRQSLGQGLEFLIYFQGNSAPDKSGLPSDRFSAERTGGSVSTLTIQRTQQEDSAVYLCASSLDEFFGPGTRLTVL.

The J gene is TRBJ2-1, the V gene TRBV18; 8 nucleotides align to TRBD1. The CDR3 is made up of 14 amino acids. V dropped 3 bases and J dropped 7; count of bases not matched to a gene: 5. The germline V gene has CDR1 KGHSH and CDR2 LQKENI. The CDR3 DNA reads TGTGCCAGCTCACCGATGGACAGGGCTAATGAGCAGTTCTTC. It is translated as CASSPMDRANEQFF.

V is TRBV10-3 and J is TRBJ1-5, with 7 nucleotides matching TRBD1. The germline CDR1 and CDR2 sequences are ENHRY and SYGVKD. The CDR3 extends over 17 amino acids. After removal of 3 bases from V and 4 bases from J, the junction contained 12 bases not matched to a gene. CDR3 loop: CAISERQGGVANQPQHF. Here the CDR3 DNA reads TGTGCCATCAGTGAACGACAGGGTGGTGTTGCGAATCAGCCCCAGCATTTT.

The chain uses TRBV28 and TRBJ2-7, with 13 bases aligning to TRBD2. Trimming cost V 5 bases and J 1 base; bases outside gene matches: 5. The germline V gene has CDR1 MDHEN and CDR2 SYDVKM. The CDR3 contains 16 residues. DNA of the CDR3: TGTGCCAGCAGTACTAGCGGGGGGGCATCGTCCTACGAGCAGTACGTC. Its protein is CASSTSGGASSYEQYV.